These T cell receptor beta chains were read from a single sample in a study of blood T cells in healthy people across ages. TCRdb used MiXCR to reprocess the 5' RACE reads, holding one entry per CDR3 protein. Found here are some 860,000 distinct CDR3 sequences, 56% of them singletons; the top ten hold about 26%. Sample: blood. The receptors come from a man aged 35-49 years in good health. CDR3s include the opening cysteine and the closing phenylalanine or tryptophan. Fields, in order: V gene, J gene, CDR3 protein.

V gene: TRBV28
J gene: TRBJ2-3
CDR3 protein: CASQTSSGSSTDTQYF

V gene: TRBV20-1
J gene: TRBJ2-7
CDR3 protein: CSARQGNYEQYF

V gene: TRBV18
J gene: TRBJ2-6
CDR3 protein: CASSRSTGTGAPSGANVLTF

V gene: TRBV24-1
J gene: TRBJ1-2
CDR3 protein: CATSDGHYGYTF

V gene: TRBV6-5
J gene: TRBJ1-2
CDR3 protein: CASSYRRDGNYGYTF

V gene: TRBV4-1
J gene: TRBJ1-5
CDR3 protein: CASSHGPANQPQHF

V gene: TRBV19
J gene: TRBJ2-1
CDR3 protein: CASSFGLADSYNEQFF

V gene: TRBV2
J gene: TRBJ2-5
CDR3 protein: CASNGGIYQETQYF

V gene: TRBV5-8
J gene: TRBJ2-1
CDR3 protein: CASSLGTGGPSYNEQFF

V gene: TRBV7-2
J gene: TRBJ1-5
CDR3 protein: CASSLGRRNQPQHF

V gene: TRBV10-3
J gene: TRBJ1-5
CDR3 protein: CAISEKATDQPQHF

V gene: TRBV4-2
J gene: TRBJ1-4
CDR3 protein: CASSQEQGTNEKLFF

V gene: TRBV21-1
J gene: TRBJ2-1
CDR3 protein: CASSKDPTRLAGHPGHREQFF

V gene: TRBV12-3/TRBV12-4
J gene: TRBJ2-5
CDR3 protein: CASRGIDRNQETQYF

V gene: TRBV20-1
J gene: TRBJ2-2
CDR3 protein: CSAPRGADINTGELFF

V gene: TRBV11-2
J gene: TRBJ2-1
CDR3 protein: CASSLDRGLAGVNEQFF